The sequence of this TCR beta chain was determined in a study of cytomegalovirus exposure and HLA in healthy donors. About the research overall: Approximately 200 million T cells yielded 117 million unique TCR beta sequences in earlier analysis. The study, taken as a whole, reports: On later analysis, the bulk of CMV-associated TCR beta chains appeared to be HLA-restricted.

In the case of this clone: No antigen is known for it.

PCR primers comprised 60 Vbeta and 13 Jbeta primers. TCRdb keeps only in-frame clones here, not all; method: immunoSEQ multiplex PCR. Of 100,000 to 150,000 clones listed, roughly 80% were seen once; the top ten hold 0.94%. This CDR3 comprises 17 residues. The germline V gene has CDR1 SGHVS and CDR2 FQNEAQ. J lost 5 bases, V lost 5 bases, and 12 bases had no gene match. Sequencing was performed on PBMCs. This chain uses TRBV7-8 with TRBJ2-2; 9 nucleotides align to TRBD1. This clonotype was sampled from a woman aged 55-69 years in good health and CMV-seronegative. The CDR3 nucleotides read TGTGCCAGCAGCCTAGGGTCTTCGGACAGGGGAACCGGGGAGCTGTTTTTT. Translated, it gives CASSLGSSDRGTGELFF. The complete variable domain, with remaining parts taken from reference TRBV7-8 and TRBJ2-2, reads GAGVSQSPRYKVAKRGQDVALRCDPISGHVSLFWYQQALGQGPEFLTYFQNEAQLDKSGLPSDRFFAERPEGSVSTLKIQRTQQEDSAVYLCASSLGSSDRGTGELFFGEGSRLTVL.